A single T cell receptor beta chain is shown here with its context. Produced via immunoSEQ multiplex PCR; TCRdb's table is partial and in-frame only. The table records roughly 45,000 clones, approximately 94% of them present only once. These data belong to a study of preoperative IRX-2 immunotherapy in early breast cancer. As for treatment: preoperative locoregional IRX-2 cytokine immunotherapy. This phase Ib study tested locoregional IRX-2 cytokine immunotherapy given before surgery. CDR3 length: 13 residues. Germline CDR1 is KGHSH and CDR2 is LQKENI. Trimming cost V 9 bases and J 4 bases, with 16 bases left between them.

The TCR comes from a human donor with breast cancer. This chain links TRBV18 with TRBJ2-7; possible D gene TRBD2, 6 bases. The sample in question was tumor tissue, obtained after IRX-2 immunotherapy. This chain's CDR3 is CASARDLVYEQYF. The CDR3, as DNA: TGTGCCAGTGCCCGGGACTTAGTTTACGAGCAGTACTTC. The full variable domain, rest sourced from reference TRBV18 and TRBJ2-7, is NAGVMQNPRHLVRRRGQEARLRCSPMKGHSHVYWYRQLPEEGLKFMVYLQKENIIDESGMPKERFSAEFPKEGPSILRIQQVVRGDSAAYFCASARDLVYEQYFGPGTRLTVT.